The 21 T cell receptor beta chains in this list originate from one sample, sequenced in a study of shared clonotypes between healthy human individuals. Profiled with immunoSEQ multiplex PCR; TCRdb holds only in-frame clones, not every one. The table lists around 1.9 million clones, around 93% of them singletons, with 1.5% to 2% in the top ten. Positive CCR7 selection of CD45RO-negative cells yielded the naive CD8 cells, and terminally differentiated effector memory CD45RA+ cells were excluded. Sequenced material: naive CD8+ T cells from PBMCs. Receptors originate from a man younger than 35 in good health. Some clones in this sample may be carry-over from other donors' samples.

The chain has TRBV2 and TRBJ2-7, with 10 bases aligning to TRBD1. Losses at the gene ends were 3 bases for V and 4 bases for J; bases not matched to a gene: 6. CDR3 size: 15 residues. Germline V gene sequence: CDR1 SNHLY, CDR2 FYNNEI. The CDR3 sequence is CASSDPRDRGYEQYF. The CDR3 DNA sequence: TGTGCCAGCAGTGATCCCCGGGACAGGGGATACGAGCAGTACTTC.

V is TRBV28 and J is TRBJ1-1, with D perhaps matching TRBD1 (5 bases). Germline CDR1 reads MDHEN; CDR2 reads SYDVKM. Trimming left V 3 bases short and J 5 bases short, with 19 bases between. CDR3 size: 16 residues. CDR3 sequence reads: CASSFEGEGSPTEAFF. The CDR3 nucleotides are TGTGCCAGCAGTTTCGAAGGGGAAGGGAGTCCAACTGAAGCTTTCTTT.

The chain combines TRBV27 with TRBJ2-7, with D tentatively TRBD1 (6 bases). Trimming cost V 4 bases and J 2 bases, with 18 bases left between them. The germline gives CDR1 MNHEY, CDR2 SMNVEV (reference sequence). The CDR3 runs 16 residues. CDR3: CASSSKQGPSAYEQYF. CDR3 coding DNA: TGTGCCAGCAGTTCCAAACAGGGCCCATCCGCCTACGAGCAGTACTTC.

The V call is TRBV9, the J call TRBJ1-5; D not resolved. Germline CDR1 reads SGDLS; CDR2 reads YYNGEE. V was clipped by 4 bases and J by 7 bases, with 12 bases between them. The CDR3 spans 13 residues. The CDR3 is CASSRSASQPQHF. The CDR3 DNA reads as TGTGCCAGCAGCCGCTCGGCGTCACAGCCCCAGCATTTT.

V and J are TRBV28 and TRBJ2-7; D is uncertain. Germline loops: CDR1 MDHEN, CDR2 SYDVKM. This CDR3 is built from 12 residues. Trimming pared 4 bases from V and 4 bases from J, leaving 8 bases between. The CDR3 sequence: CASSYPPYEQYF. Here the CDR3 DNA reads TGTGCCAGCAGTTATCCCCCTTACGAGCAGTACTTC.

The V and J genes are TRBV5-6 and TRBJ1-2; a possible D gene is TRBD1 (5 bases). Germline values: CDR1 SGHDT, CDR2 YYEEEE. The CDR3 sequence is 15 residues long. V lost 2 bases and J 2 bases, leaving 13 bases between the germline ends. The CDR3 sequence is CASSFSSGLNYGYTF. The CDR3 DNA is TGTGCCAGCAGCTTTTCCTCAGGGCTGAACTATGGCTACACCTTC.

The chain joins TRBV4-1 to TRBJ1-1; maybe TRBD1 (5 bases). The V end lost 4 bases, the J end lost 1 base, and 7 bases lay between the germline ends. From germline, CDR1 is MGHRA and CDR2 YSYEKL. The CDR3 runs 13 residues. The CDR3 DNA sequence: TGCGCCAGCAGCCGGGGCCAGAACACTGAAGCTTTCTTT. Amino acids: CASSRGQNTEAFF.

As regards this clone: Other DNA sequences in this sample translate to the same CDR3. The chain recombines TRBV6-5 with TRBJ1-1; D not certain. V lost 0 bases to trimming and J lost 1 base, with 6 bases between them. The CDR3 covers 14 residues. The germline V gene encodes CDR1 MNHEY and CDR2 SVGAGI. This CDR3 is CASSYSIRNTEAFF. The DNA for the CDR3 is TGTGCCAGCAGTTACTCGATTAGGAACACTGAAGCTTTCTTT.

This clone has more than one count but fewer than ten. The chain has TRBV6-5 and TRBJ1-5; TRBD1 matches 7 bases. V gave up 5 bases and J gave up 6 bases; unmatched junction bases: 10. The CDR3 spans 15 residues. Germline V gene lookup returns CDR1 MNHEY and CDR2 SVGAGI. CDR3 nucleotide sequence: TGTGCCAGCAGTCCCCGGCAGGGGGTGGGTCAGCCCCAGCATTTT. Amino acid sequence: CASSPRQGVGQPQHF.

The rearrangement joins TRBV11-2 to TRBJ1-2; tentative D call: TRBD1 (5 bases). Trimming took off 2 bases at V and 4 bases at J, with 20 bases between the two ends. The germline CDR1 and CDR2 sequences are SGHAT and FQNNGV. The CDR3 loop spans 17 amino acids. This CDR3 is CASSLILSGTEPYGYTF. Here the CDR3 DNA reads TGTGCCAGCAGCTTAATTCTTTCTGGGACGGAACCCTATGGCTACACCTTC.

The V call is TRBV25-1, the J call TRBJ1-1; TRBD1 aligns across 7 bases. CDR3 length: 15 residues. The ends lost 4 bases at V and 0 bases at J; junction bases unmatched: 5. The germline V gene encodes CDR1 MGHDK and CDR2 SYGVNS. The chain's CDR3 is CASSGPGQMNTEAFF. CDR3 sequence (DNA): TGTGCCAGCAGTGGACCGGGACAGATGAACACTGAAGCTTTCTTT.

Points on this clone: The same CDR3 is also encoded by other DNA sequences in this sample. The rearrangement links TRBV19 to TRBJ2-7; D is ambiguous. CDR3 length: 13 amino acids. V lost 1 base and J 4 bases, leaving 8 bases between the germline ends. CDR1 is LNHDA and CDR2 is SQIVND in the germline V gene (reference sequence). The CDR3 loop is CASSIGPGYEQYF. The CDR3 DNA is TGTGCCAGTAGTATAGGACCTGGATACGAGCAGTACTTC. Full variable domain (missing parts from reference TRBV19 and TRBJ2-7): DGGITQSPKYLFRKEGQNVTLSCEQNLNHDAMYWYRQDPGQGLRLIYYSQIVNDFQKGDIAEGYSVSREKKESFPLTVTSAQKNPTAFYLCASSIGPGYEQYFGPGTRLTVT.

This chain links TRBV10-2 with TRBJ1-1, with D possibly being TRBD1 (5 bases). In germline, CDR1 is WSHSY, CDR2 SAAADI. The CDR3 consists of 13 residues. V gave up 6 bases and J gave up 5 bases, with 13 bases separating them. The CDR3 DNA is TGCGCCAGCAGCCAGGGTCACAGGACTGAAGCTTTCTTT. Protein: CASSQGHRTEAFF.

V usage is TRBV28 and J usage is TRBJ2-3, with a possible D match to TRBD2 (6 bases). Germline V gives CDR1 MDHEN, CDR2 SYDVKM. This CDR3 has 15 residues. The V end lost 3 bases, the J end lost 1 base, and 11 bases lay between the germline ends. CDR3 loop: CASSLRSGGTDTQYF. The DNA for the CDR3 is TGTGCCAGCAGTTTGCGTAGCGGAGGCACAGATACGCAGTATTTT.

The chain combines TRBV5-8 with TRBJ2-7, with D perhaps given as TRBD1 or TRBD2 (7 bases each). Trimming stripped 3 bases from V and 4 bases from J, with 11 bases between. The CDR3 runs 13 residues. Germline lookup yields CDR1 SGHTS and CDR2 YDEGEE. This chain's CDR3 is CASSSRGGYEQYF. CDR3 nucleotides: TGTGCCAGCAGCTCCAGGGGGGGTTACGAGCAGTACTTC. The full variable domain, in which reference TRBV5-8 and TRBJ2-7 provide the parts outside the CDR3, is EAGVTQSPTHLIKTRGQQATLRCSPISGHTSVYWYQQALGLGLQFLLWYDEGEERNRGNFPPRFSGRQFPNYSSELNVNALELEDSALYLCASSSRGGYEQYFGPGTRLTVT.

The rearrangement uses TRBV5-4 and TRBJ1-1, with 11 bases lining up with TRBD1. With 5 bases clipped from V and 7 bases from J, the junction kept 4 bases outside the gene matches. Germline values: CDR1 SGHNT, CDR2 YYREEE (reference sequence). The CDR3 has 13 residues. The CDR3 is CASRGDRGFEAFF. CDR3 nucleotide sequence: TGTGCCAGCAGGGGGGACAGGGGGTTTGAAGCTTTCTTT.

Here the CDR3 reads CASSFSLGGQYNEQFF. CDR3 sequence (DNA): TGTGCCAGCAGCTTTAGCCTAGGGGGTCAATACAATGAGCAGTTCTTC. The chain has TRBV7-2 and TRBJ2-1; D possibly corresponds to TRBD1 (6 bases). The CDR3 has 16 residues. The V end was cut by 3 bases, the J end by 4 bases, with 16 bases between. Germline loops: CDR1 SGHTA, CDR2 FQGNSA.

The CDR3 nucleotides read TGCGCCAGCAGCCAAGATGGTCCCGGGGGCGAGGACACTGAAGCTTTCTTT. This sequence encodes CASSQDGPGGEDTEAFF. The chain couples TRBV4-3 to TRBJ1-1; D might be TRBD1 (6 bases). Germline CDR1 reads LGHNA; CDR2 reads YSLEER. The CDR3 contains 17 residues. V lost 0 bases and J lost 3, with 17 bases in between.

This sequence joins TRBV27 and TRBJ2-1; 7 nucleotides align to TRBD2. There are 13 residues in the CDR3. Losses at the gene ends were 4 bases for V and 13 bases for J; bases not matched to a gene: 10. The V gene's germline CDR1 is MNHEY and CDR2 SMNVEV (reference sequence). CDR3 sequence: CASSWGGTLTQFF. The CDR3, as DNA: TGTGCCAGCAGTTGGGGGGGGACCTTAACCCAGTTCTTC.

The chain combines TRBV27 with TRBJ2-5; TRBD1 is a possible D gene (6 bases). The CDR3 has 14 residues. V lost 5 bases and J 2 bases, leaving 12 bases between the germline ends. The germline CDR1 and CDR2 sequences are MNHEY and SMNVEV (reference sequence). This chain's CDR3 is CASSDRDTQETQYF. Here the CDR3 DNA reads TGTGCCAGCAGTGACCGGGACACACAAGAGACCCAGTACTTC.

This rearrangement joins TRBV6-4 to TRBJ1-2; D not resolved. V was trimmed by 10 bases and J by 5 bases, leaving 8 bases between them. Germline CDR1 reads MRHNA; CDR2 reads SNTAGT. The CDR3 contains 10 residues. This CDR3 reads CATLIYGYTF. CDR3 DNA: TGTGCCACCCTAATTTATGGCTACACCTTC.